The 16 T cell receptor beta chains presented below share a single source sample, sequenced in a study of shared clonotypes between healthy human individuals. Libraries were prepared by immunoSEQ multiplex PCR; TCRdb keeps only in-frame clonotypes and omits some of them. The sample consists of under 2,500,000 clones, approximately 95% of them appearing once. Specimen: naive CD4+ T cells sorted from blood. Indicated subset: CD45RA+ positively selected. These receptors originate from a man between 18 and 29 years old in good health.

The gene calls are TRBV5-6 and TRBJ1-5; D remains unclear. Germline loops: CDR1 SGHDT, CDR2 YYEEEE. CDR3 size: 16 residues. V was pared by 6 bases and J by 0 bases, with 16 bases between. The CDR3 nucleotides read TGTGCCAGCACCCGGTCTGCTGGGATTAGCAATCAGCCCCAGCATTTT. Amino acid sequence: CASTRSAGISNQPQHF.

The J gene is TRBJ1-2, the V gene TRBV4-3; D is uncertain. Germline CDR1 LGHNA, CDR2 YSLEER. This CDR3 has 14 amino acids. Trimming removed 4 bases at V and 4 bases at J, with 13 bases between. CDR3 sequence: CASSLGSGSYGYTF. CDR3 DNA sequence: TGCGCCAGCAGCCTTGGTTCTGGATCCTATGGCTACACCTTC.

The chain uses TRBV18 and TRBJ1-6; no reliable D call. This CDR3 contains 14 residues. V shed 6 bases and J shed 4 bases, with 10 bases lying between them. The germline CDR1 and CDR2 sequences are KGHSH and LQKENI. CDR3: CASSFDTYNSPLHF. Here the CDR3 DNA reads TGTGCCAGCTCGTTCGACACGTATAATTCACCCCTCCACTTT.

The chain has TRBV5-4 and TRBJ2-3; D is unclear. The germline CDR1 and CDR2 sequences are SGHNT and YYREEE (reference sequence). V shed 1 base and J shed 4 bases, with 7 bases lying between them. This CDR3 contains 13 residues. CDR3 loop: CASSLKGADTQYF. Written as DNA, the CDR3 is TGTGCCAGCAGCTTGAAAGGCGCAGATACGCAGTATTTT.

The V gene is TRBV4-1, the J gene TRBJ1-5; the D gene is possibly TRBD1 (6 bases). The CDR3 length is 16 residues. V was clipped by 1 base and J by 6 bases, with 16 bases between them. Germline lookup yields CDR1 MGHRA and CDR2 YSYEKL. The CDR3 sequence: CASSQGTTGPSQPQHF. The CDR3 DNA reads TGCGCCAGCAGCCAAGGAACCACAGGGCCATCTCAGCCCCAGCATTTT.

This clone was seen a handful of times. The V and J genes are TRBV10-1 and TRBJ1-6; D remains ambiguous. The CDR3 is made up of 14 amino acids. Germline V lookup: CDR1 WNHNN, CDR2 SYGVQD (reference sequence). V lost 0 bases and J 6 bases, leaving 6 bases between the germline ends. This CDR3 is CASSESGGNSPLHF. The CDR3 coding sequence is TGCGCCAGCAGTGAGTCGGGCGGTAATTCACCCCTCCACTTT.

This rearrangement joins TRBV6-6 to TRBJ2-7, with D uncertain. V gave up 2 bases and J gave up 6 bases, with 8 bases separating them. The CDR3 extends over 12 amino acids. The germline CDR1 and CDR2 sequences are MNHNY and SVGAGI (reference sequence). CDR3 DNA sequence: TGTGCCAGCAGTTACACAAAGAGCGAGCAGTACTTC. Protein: CASSYTKSEQYF.

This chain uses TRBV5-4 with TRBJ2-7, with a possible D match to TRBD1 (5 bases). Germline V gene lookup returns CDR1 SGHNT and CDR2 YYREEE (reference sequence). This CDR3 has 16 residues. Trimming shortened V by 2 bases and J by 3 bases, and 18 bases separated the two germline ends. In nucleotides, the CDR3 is TGTGCCAGCAGCTTCGTCTCTTCCCAGGGCGGCTACGAGCAGTACTTC. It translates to CASSFVSSQGGYEQYF.

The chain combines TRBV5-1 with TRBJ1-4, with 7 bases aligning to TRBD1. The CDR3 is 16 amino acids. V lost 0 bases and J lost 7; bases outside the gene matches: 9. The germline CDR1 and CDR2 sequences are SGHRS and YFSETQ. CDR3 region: CASSLAEGARSEKLFF. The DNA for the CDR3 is TGCGCCAGCAGCTTGGCGGAGGGGGCACGAAGTGAAAAACTGTTTTTT.

Here the CDR3 DNA reads TGCGCCAGCAGCCGAGGGACTAGCGTTGGCACAGATACGCAGTATTTT. This codes for CASSRGTSVGTDTQYF. V and J are TRBV4-1 and TRBJ2-3; the match to TRBD2 covers 10 bases. After removal of 4 bases from V and 1 base from J, the junction contained 5 bases not matched to a gene. CDR1 is MGHRA, CDR2 YSYEKL, per germline. The CDR3 spans 16 residues.

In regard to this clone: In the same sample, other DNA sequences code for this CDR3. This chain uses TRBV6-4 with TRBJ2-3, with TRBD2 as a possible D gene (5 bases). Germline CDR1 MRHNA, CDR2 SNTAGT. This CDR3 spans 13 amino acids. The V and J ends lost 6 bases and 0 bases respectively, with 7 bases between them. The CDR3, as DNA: TGTGCCAGCAGGCGGGCTAGCACAGATACGCAGTATTTT. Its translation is CASRRASTDTQYF.

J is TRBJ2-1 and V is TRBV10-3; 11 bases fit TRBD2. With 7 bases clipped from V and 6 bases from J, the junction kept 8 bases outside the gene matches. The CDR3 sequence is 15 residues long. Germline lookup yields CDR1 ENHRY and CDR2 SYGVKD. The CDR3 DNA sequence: TGTGCCATCAACCCAACTAGCGGGAGTTTCAATGAGCAGTTCTTC. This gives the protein CAINPTSGSFNEQFF.

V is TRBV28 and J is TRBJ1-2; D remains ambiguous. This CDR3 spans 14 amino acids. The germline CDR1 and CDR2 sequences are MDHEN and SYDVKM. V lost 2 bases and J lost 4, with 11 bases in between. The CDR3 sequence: CASSLRLSIYGYTF. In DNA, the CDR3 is TGTGCCAGCAGTTTAAGGCTCAGTATCTATGGCTACACCTTC.

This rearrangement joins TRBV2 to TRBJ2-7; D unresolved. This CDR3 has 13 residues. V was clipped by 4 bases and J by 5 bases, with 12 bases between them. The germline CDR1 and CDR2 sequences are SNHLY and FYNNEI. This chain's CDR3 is CASSVSRENEQYF. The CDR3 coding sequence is TGTGCCAGCAGTGTAAGTAGGGAAAACGAGCAGTACTTC.

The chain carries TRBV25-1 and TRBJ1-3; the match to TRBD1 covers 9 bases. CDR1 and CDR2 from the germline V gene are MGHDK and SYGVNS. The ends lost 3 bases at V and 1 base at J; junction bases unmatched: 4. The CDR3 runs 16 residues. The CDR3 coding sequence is TGTGCCAGCAGTGATTCCGGGACAGGGTCTGGAAACACCATATATTTT. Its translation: CASSDSGTGSGNTIYF.

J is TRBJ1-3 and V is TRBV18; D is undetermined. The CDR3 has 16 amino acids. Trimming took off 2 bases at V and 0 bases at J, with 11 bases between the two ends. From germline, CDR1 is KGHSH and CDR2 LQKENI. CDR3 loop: CASSPSGSLSGNTIYF. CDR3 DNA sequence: TGTGCCAGCTCACCATCAGGTTCCCTCTCTGGAAACACCATATATTTT.